One and the same sample provided the 20 T cell receptor beta chains below, sequenced in a study of blood T cell repertoires in COVID-19. TCRdb keeps only in-frame clones here, not all; method: immunoSEQ multiplex PCR. Found here are hundreds of thousands of clones, 70% to 90% of them singletons; the top ten hold over 12%. The sequenced sample was PBMCs or T cells enriched from blood (not recorded which). These receptors all stem from a woman aged 45-60 years with acute COVID-19.

This clone was seen many times. The chain is built from TRBV7-2 and TRBJ2-7, with TRBD1 matching over 10 bases. CDR3 length equals 15 residues. The germline CDR1 and CDR2 sequences are SGHTA and FQGNSA. V lost 4 bases, J lost 4 bases, and 7 bases stayed unmatched. CDR3 sequence (DNA): TGTGCCAGCAGCTCCCGGACAGGGGGTGAATACGAGCAGTACTTC. It encodes CASSSRTGGEYEQYF. The full variable domain, completed using reference TRBV7-2 and TRBJ2-7, is GAGVSQSPSNKVTEKGKDVELRCDPISGHTALYWYRQSLGQGLEFLIYFQGNSAPDKSGLPSDRFSAERTGGSVSTLTIQRTQQEDSAVYLCASSSRTGGEYEQYFGPGTRLTVT.

The chain is built from TRBV30 and TRBJ2-3; the match to TRBD2 covers 7 bases. CDR3 length: 15 residues. The V gene end was trimmed by 4 bases and the J gene end by 3 bases; junction bases not matched to a gene: 10. CDR1 and CDR2 (germline): GTSNPN, SVGIG (reference sequence). CDR3 in DNA: TGTGCCTGGAACCCTCGCGGGAGAGAGACAGATACGCAGTATTTT. Its protein is CAWNPRGRETDTQYF.

This sequence joins TRBV12-3 or TRBV12-4 and TRBJ1-1; 7 bases fit TRBD1. The CDR3 loop spans 13 amino acids. V shed 4 bases, J shed 4 bases, and the junction held 3 bases outside the gene matches. CDR3: CASSYRGSTEAFF. The CDR3 DNA reads TGTGCCAGCAGTTACAGGGGTAGCACTGAAGCTTTCTTT.

The V and J genes are TRBV5-1 and TRBJ2-7, with D possibly TRBD2 on 5 matching bases. Germline V CDR1 and CDR2: SGHRS, YFSETQ. V gave up 0 bases and J gave up 2 bases, with 9 bases separating them. The length of the CDR3 is 14 residues. CDR3 loop: CASSLAGSPYEQYF. CDR3 DNA: TGCGCCAGCAGCTTGGCGGGGAGCCCCTACGAGCAGTACTTC.

The chain employs TRBV7-8 and TRBJ2-2; weak D call: TRBD2 (5 bases). The germline V gene has CDR1 SGHVS and CDR2 FQNEAQ. V was cut by 11 bases and J by 6 bases, with 25 bases left in between. This CDR3 contains 16 residues. The CDR3 bases are TGTGCCTCCTTACCCGGGATAACTAGGATTTCCGGGGAGCTGTTTTTT. This translates into CASLPGITRISGELFF.

The chain couples TRBV9 to TRBJ2-7; D is perhaps TRBD1 (6 bases). The CDR3 contains 14 residues. CDR1 is SGDLS and CDR2 is YYNGEE in the germline V gene. Trimming left V 0 bases short and J 2 bases short, with 9 bases between. The CDR3 is CASSVGQDTYEQYF. As DNA, the CDR3 is TGTGCCAGCAGCGTAGGACAGGACACCTACGAGCAGTACTTC.

This chain connects TRBV7-2 to TRBJ2-3; D not certain. Germline V gene data show CDR1 as SGHTA and CDR2 as FQGNSA. The CDR3 extends over 15 amino acids. V lost 5 bases and J 3 bases, leaving 15 bases between the germline ends. In DNA, the CDR3 is TGTGCCAGCAGCGCCCGCCTAGTTAATACAGATACGCAGTATTTT. Protein sequence: CASSARLVNTDTQYF.

The gene calls are TRBV9 and TRBJ2-7; TRBD2 agrees at 7 bases. In germline, CDR1 is SGDLS, CDR2 YYNGEE. The CDR3 is 15 amino acids. V shed 0 bases, J shed 2 bases, and the junction held 5 bases outside the gene matches. CDR3 nucleotide sequence: TGTGCCAGCAGCGTAGGGGCTAGCGGTACCTACGAGCAGTACTTC. It yields the protein CASSVGASGTYEQYF.

The chain is built from TRBV11-2 and TRBJ1-5; TRBD1 aligns across 8 bases. The CDR3 spans 15 residues. CDR1 and CDR2 from the germline V gene are SGHAT and FQNNGV. V lost 5 bases, J lost 2 bases, and 5 bases stayed unmatched. The CDR3 loop reads CASSPGGWGNQPQHF. CDR3 coding DNA: TGTGCCAGCAGCCCAGGGGGCTGGGGCAATCAGCCCCAGCATTTT. The variable domain in full, with the rest retrieved from reference TRBV11-2 and TRBJ1-5, is EAGVAQSPRYKIIEKRQSVAFWCNPISGHATLYWYQQILGQGPKLLIQFQNNGVVDDSQLPKDRFSAERLKGVDSTLKIQPAKLEDSAVYLCASSPGGWGNQPQHFGDGTRLSIL.

The chain joins TRBV7-8 to TRBJ2-1, with TRBD2 as a possible D gene (5 bases). CDR3 length: 13 amino acids. Per germline, CDR1 SGHVS and CDR2 FQNEAQ. V was cut by 3 bases and J by 6 bases, with 9 bases left in between. CDR3 sequence: CASSFPDFNEQFF. The DNA for the CDR3 is TGTGCCAGCAGCTTCCCGGACTTCAATGAGCAGTTCTTC.

The V gene is TRBV4-2, the J gene TRBJ1-6; D is unclear. The length of the CDR3 is 13 residues. V dropped 1 base and J dropped 7 bases, with 5 bases sitting between them. CDR1 is LGHNA, CDR2 YNFKEQ, per germline. The CDR3 region has the DNA TGTGCCAGCAGCCAAGGCGGCAATTCACCCCTCCACTTT. Translation: CASSQGGNSPLHF.

This chain joins TRBV3-1 (or the pseudogene TRBV3-2) and TRBJ2-1, with 12 bases fitting TRBD2. The germline CDR1 and CDR2 sequences are LGHDT and YNNKEL (reference sequence). Trimming cost V 0 bases and J 8 bases; bases outside gene matches: 8. This CDR3 has 17 residues. The DNA for the CDR3 is TGTGCCAGCAGCCAAGATCCCGGACTAGCGGGGTTATATGAGCAGTTCTTC. It translates to CASSQDPGLAGLYEQFF.

The chain uses TRBV7-2 and TRBJ1-1; D not resolved. Trimming took 2 bases from V and 0 from J, leaving 13 bases between them. CDR1 is SGHTA and CDR2 is FQGNSA in the germline V gene. The CDR3 sequence is 16 residues long. The CDR3 nucleotides read TGTGCCAGCAGCTTAAACCAGGTTTCGTTGAACACTGAAGCTTTCTTT. Translation: CASSLNQVSLNTEAFF.

J is TRBJ2-5 and V is TRBV10-3; weak D call: TRBD2 (8 bases). The CDR3 has 13 residues. Germline assignment: CDR1 ENHRY and CDR2 SYGVKD. With 10 bases removed from V and 7 bases from J, the gap between germline ends came to 19 bases. The CDR3 region is CATGGTDAGTQYF. CDR3 DNA sequence: TGTGCCACGGGGGGGACAGACGCCGGGACCCAGTACTTC.

The rearrangement uses TRBV28 and TRBJ2-7; D is uncertain. V was cut by 1 base and J by 4 bases, with 8 bases left in between. This CDR3 spans 13 amino acids. Per the germline V gene, CDR1 is MDHEN and CDR2 is SYDVKM. The CDR3 DNA reads TGTGCCAGCAGTTTATCCCAAGAGTACGAGCAGTACTTC. It yields the protein CASSLSQEYEQYF.

The chain joins TRBV27 to TRBJ2-7, with 8 bases matching TRBD2. The germline V gene has CDR1 MNHEY and CDR2 SMNVEV (reference sequence). Unmatched junction bases numbered 5, after V lost 2 bases and J lost 2 bases. There are 15 residues in the CDR3. The CDR3 region is CASSLSGSRTYEQYF. In nucleotides, the CDR3 is TGTGCCAGCAGTTTAAGCGGGAGCCGAACCTACGAGCAGTACTTC.

The rearrangement joins TRBV28 to TRBJ2-1; 8 bases are a match to TRBD2. CDR1 is MDHEN and CDR2 is SYDVKM in the germline V gene. The CDR3 spans 15 residues. Trimming took 5 bases from V and 4 from J; bases not matched to a gene: 7. For the CDR3, the DNA is TGTGCCAGCAGTCTTAGCGGGACTAGATACAATGAGCAGTTCTTC. Translated, it gives CASSLSGTRYNEQFF.

The chain carries TRBV11-2 and TRBJ1-1; a weak D match, TRBD1 (6 bases). Per the germline V gene, CDR1 is SGHAT and CDR2 is FQNNGV. V lost 5 bases to trimming and J lost 0 bases, with 13 bases between them. The CDR3 runs 15 residues. As DNA, the CDR3 is TGTGCCAGCAGCCTCAGAGGACAGATGAACACTGAAGCTTTCTTT. It yields the protein CASSLRGQMNTEAFF.

The chain uses TRBV30 and TRBJ1-5; 8 nucleotides match TRBD1. CDR3 size: 13 residues. Trimming took 3 bases from V and 5 from J; bases not matched to a gene: 3. CDR1 and CDR2 (germline): GTSNPN, SVGIG (reference sequence). CDR3 protein: CAWSLQGDQPQHF. The CDR3 DNA reads as TGTGCCTGGAGCCTACAGGGGGATCAGCCCCAGCATTTT.

The chain joins TRBV21-1 to TRBJ1-6; TRBD1, the table's D call, lacks a check against the DNA. TRBV21-1 counts as a pseudogene. The CDR3 is 12 residues long. Here the CDR3 reads CASLGRSSPLHF. CDR3 DNA: TGTGCCAGCCTCGGCAGGTCCTCACCCCTCCACTTT.